The 10 T cell receptor beta chains below come from one sample, sequenced in a study of blood T cell repertoires in COVID-19. Sequencing used immunoSEQ multiplex PCR; TCRdb keeps in-frame clones, though not all of them. The sample lists 120,000 or so clones, roughly 84% seen once, with around 12% in the top ten. Sequenced sample: peripheral blood. The receptors here all came from a woman aged 25 to 45 who had recovered from COVID-19.

The V gene is TRBV3-1 (or the pseudogene TRBV3-2), the J gene TRBJ2-4, with D perhaps matching TRBD2 (5 bases). Trimming left V 0 bases short and J 0 bases short, with 9 bases between. The CDR3 extends over 16 amino acids. Germline V gene lookup returns CDR1 LGHDT and CDR2 YNNKEL (reference sequence). The DNA for the CDR3 is TGTGCCAGCAGCCAAGAAGGCGGACTAGCCAAAAACATTCAGTACTTC. Its protein product is CASSQEGGLAKNIQYF.

The V gene is TRBV27, the J gene TRBJ2-7, with TRBD2 matching 9 bases. With 5 bases clipped from V and 2 bases from J, the junction kept 4 bases outside the gene matches. CDR1 and CDR2 (germline): MNHEY, SMNVEV (reference sequence). The CDR3 contains 14 residues. The DNA for the CDR3 is TGTGCCAGCAGTCTTAGCGGGGGTACCTACGAGCAGTACTTC. As protein: CASSLSGGTYEQYF.

The J gene is TRBJ1-6, the V gene TRBV15; TRBD1 agrees at 10 bases. Germline CDR1 reads LNHNV; CDR2 reads YYDKDF (reference sequence). This CDR3 spans 18 amino acids. J lost 0 bases, V lost 8 bases, and 10 bases had no gene match. The CDR3 DNA is TGTGCCACCGGGACAGGGGATTCACCGAGCTCCTATAATTCACCCCTCCACTTT. Protein product: CATGTGDSPSSYNSPLHF.

The chain is built from TRBV6-5 and TRBJ2-7, with unresolved D. Trimming removed 1 base from V and 3 bases from J, with 16 bases in between. Germline CDR1 is MNHEY and CDR2 is SVGAGI. This CDR3 has 16 residues. The chain's CDR3 is CASSYLNWLVFYEQYF. In nucleotides, the CDR3 is TGTGCCAGCAGTTACTTGAACTGGTTAGTTTTCTACGAGCAGTACTTC.

In the case of this clone: Other DNA sequences in the same sample also yield this CDR3. The chain carries TRBV9 and TRBJ2-2, with a weak D call TRBD1 (6 bases). CDR1 and CDR2 (germline): SGDLS, YYNGEE. Trimming took 0 bases from V and 3 from J, leaving 9 bases between them. CDR3 length: 15 residues. CDR3 bases: TGTGCCAGCAGCGTAGAAGGGGGATACACCGGGGAGCTGTTTTTT. Translated: CASSVEGGYTGELFF.

This clone came up once. The junction shows a germline mismatch at one end, possibly a read error. This chain joins TRBV11-3 and TRBJ2-7; TRBD2 matches 9 bases. Germline values: CDR1 SGHNT, CDR2 YENEEA. The CDR3 has 14 amino acids. CDR3 sequence reads: CASSLAGDEYEQYF. The CDR3 DNA reads as TGTGCCAGCAGTTTAGCGGGAGACGAGTACGAGCAGTACTTC. The full variable domain, completed using reference TRBV11-3 and TRBJ2-7, is EAGVVQSPRYKIIEKKQPVAFWCNPISGHNTLYWYLQNLGQGPELLIRYENEEAVDDSQLPKDRFSAERLKGVDSTLKIQPAELGDSAVYLCASSLAGDEYEQYFGPGTRLTVT.

The CDR3 is CATSRTTLSYEQYF. Written as DNA, the CDR3 is TGTGCCACCAGCAGAACGACACTCTCCTACGAGCAGTACTTC. The J gene is TRBJ2-7, the V gene TRBV15; D is undetermined. V lost 2 bases to trimming and J lost 0 bases, with 8 bases between them. Looked up from germline, CDR1 is LNHNV and CDR2 is YYDKDF (reference sequence). This CDR3 is 14 amino acids long.

The chain joins TRBV6-1 to TRBJ1-2; possible D gene TRBD1, 6 bases. CDR1 is MNHNS and CDR2 is SASEGT in the germline V gene. Trimming removed 3 bases at V and 7 bases at J, with 18 bases between. This CDR3 is 15 amino acids long. CDR3 protein: CASSDGGQLFFGYTF. The CDR3 region has the DNA TGTGCCAGCAGTGATGGTGGACAGCTATTTTTTGGCTACACCTTC.

The V and J genes are TRBV11-2 and TRBJ1-5; D is uncertain. Trimming shortened V by 1 base and J by 6 bases, and 7 bases separated the two germline ends. The CDR3 has 13 amino acids. Per the germline V gene, CDR1 is SGHAT and CDR2 is FQNNGV. CDR3: CASSLGEGQPQHF. The CDR3 bases are TGTGCCAGCAGCTTAGGGGAGGGTCAGCCCCAGCATTTT.

The chain recombines TRBV7-9 with TRBJ2-3; possibly TRBD2 for D (6 bases). V dropped 1 base and J dropped 2 bases, with 10 bases sitting between them. Germline lookup yields CDR1 SEHNR and CDR2 FQNEAQ (reference sequence). CDR3 length equals 15 residues. CDR3 loop: CASSLGGTNTDTQYF. CDR3 nucleotides: TGTGCCAGCAGCTTAGGCGGGACGAACACAGATACGCAGTATTTT.